The 17 T cell receptor beta chains reported below all come from one sample, sequenced in a study of human T cells and chemical hapten exposure. Time point described: patch test 2, 6 weeks after DPC sensitization. The sample's treatment: therapeutic diphenylcyclopropenone sensitization with weekly scalp DPC. TCRdb called the RACE reads again in MiXCR, with one record for every CDR3 protein. The repertoire includes fewer than 80,000 distinct CDR3 sequences, 9% to 12% of them detected once, and 6.8% sits in the top ten. The specimen comprised whole blood, sampled in connection with sensitization to the hapten diphenylcyclopropenone (DPC). The source is a woman between 50 and 59 years old with alopecia areata. Some clones in this sample may be carry-over from other donors' samples.

A few counts support this clonotype. The V call is TRBV5-1, the J call TRBJ2-7; 10 nucleotides agree with TRBD1. The germline CDR1 and CDR2 sequences are SGHRS and YFSETQ. With 3 bases clipped from V and 6 bases from J, the junction kept 6 bases outside the gene matches. The CDR3 sequence is 14 residues long. The CDR3 reads CASSYGTGDIEQYF. In DNA form, the CDR3 reads TGCGCCAGCAGCTACGGGACAGGGGATATCGAGCAGTACTTC.

This clonotype came up many times. The chain couples TRBV9 to TRBJ2-3, with 8 positions matching TRBD1. With V trimmed by 4 bases and J by 1 base, 5 bases remained unmatched. Germline lookup yields CDR1 SGDLS and CDR2 YYNGEE. This CDR3 has 15 amino acids. This CDR3 is CASSIPGQGTDTQYF. CDR3 DNA: TGTGCCAGCAGCATCCCGGGACAGGGCACAGATACGCAGTATTTT.

This clonotype appeared many times. V and J are TRBV6-6 and TRBJ1-6, with TRBD1 matching over 7 bases. This CDR3 is built from 14 residues. CDR1 is MNHNY, CDR2 SVGAGI, per germline (reference sequence). With V trimmed by 10 bases and J by 5 bases, 8 bases remained unmatched. This CDR3 reads CATRGTDNNSPLHF. CDR3 coding DNA: TGTGCCACTAGGGGGACAGATAATAATTCACCCCTCCACTTT.

This clonotype was counted at least ten times. The chain recombines TRBV20-1 with TRBJ2-7; 9 nucleotides line up with TRBD2. CDR1 is DFQATT, CDR2 SNEGSKA, per germline (reference sequence). With V trimmed by 0 bases and J by 3 bases, 6 bases remained unmatched. CDR3 length: 15 residues. CDR3: CSARDSLREGYEQYF. The DNA of the CDR3 is TGCAGTGCTAGAGATTCCTTGCGGGAGGGCTACGAGCAGTACTTC.

This clonotype was seen repeatedly, ten times or more. This chain connects TRBV7-8 to TRBJ1-4, with TRBD1 matching 9 bases. This CDR3 is 17 amino acids long. V lost 3 bases, J lost 3 bases, and 8 bases stayed unmatched. Germline V gene sequence: CDR1 SGHVS, CDR2 FQNEAQ. The CDR3 protein is CASSFYPGQGPNEKLFF. DNA of the CDR3: TGTGCCAGCAGCTTCTACCCCGGACAGGGGCCTAATGAAAAACTGTTTTTT.

The rearrangement links TRBV5-1 to TRBJ2-1; D is undetermined. This CDR3 contains 13 residues. Germline CDR1 reads SGHRS; CDR2 reads YFSETQ. Trimming removed 0 bases from V and 8 bases from J, with 9 bases in between. CDR3 bases: TGCGCCAGCAGCTTGGCAGGATCAGATGAGCAGTTCTTC. This gives the protein CASSLAGSDEQFF.

The chain combines TRBV19 with TRBJ2-1, with unresolved D. Germline CDR1 is LNHDA and CDR2 is SQIVND (reference sequence). V lost 10 bases, J lost 9 bases, and 19 bases lay in between. CDR3 size: 13 residues. CDR3 nucleotide sequence: TGTGCCACCAGTCCCTTCCGGCGAGGTGAGCAGTTCTTC. As protein: CATSPFRRGEQFF.

The rearrangement links TRBV11-2 to TRBJ1-1; D ambiguous. V lost 5 bases and J lost 11, with 15 bases in between. The CDR3 is 12 amino acids. The germline gives CDR1 SGHAT, CDR2 FQNNGV. CDR3 coding DNA: TGTGCCAGCAGCCCTTCGCCAAACAACGCTTTCTTT. This encodes CASSPSPNNAFF.

This clonotype showed up just a few times. The chain joins TRBV27 to TRBJ1-2, with 7 bases matching TRBD1. In germline, CDR1 is MNHEY, CDR2 SMNVEV (reference sequence). The CDR3 is 14 amino acids. The V segment lost 1 base and the J segment 6 bases; nucleotides outside the gene matches: 5. The DNA for the CDR3 is TGTGCCAGCAGTTTATACGGGGACAGCAATGGCTACACCTTC. Its translation: CASSLYGDSNGYTF.

This clonotype was observed at least ten times. This rearrangement joins TRBV6-5 to TRBJ1-5; D is unresolved. V shed 8 bases and J shed 9 bases, with 8 bases lying between them. The CDR3 contains 10 residues. From germline, CDR1 is MNHEY and CDR2 SVGAGI. The CDR3 spells CASGDGPQHF. For the CDR3, the DNA is TGTGCCAGCGGAGACGGGCCCCAGCATTTT.

This clonotype was observed many times. This chain joins TRBV3-1 and TRBJ1-5; D is ambiguous. The CDR3 spans 13 residues. Germline loops: CDR1 LGHDT, CDR2 YNNKEL (reference sequence). V lost 0 bases and J lost 7, with 7 bases in between. The CDR3 loop is CASSQDADQPQHF. The CDR3 DNA is TGTGCCAGCAGCCAAGACGCGGACCAGCCCCAGCATTTT.

This clonotype was counted only a few times. The chain recombines TRBV20-1 with TRBJ2-6; 8 bases match TRBD2. Per germline, CDR1 DFQATT and CDR2 SNEGSKA (reference sequence). This CDR3 is 16 amino acids long. J gave up 0 bases and V 2 bases, and 3 bases lay outside the gene matches. In nucleotides, the CDR3 is TGCAGTGCTAGACAGCGGGAGCGCTCTGGGGCCAACGTCCTGACTTTC. Translating it yields CSARQRERSGANVLTF.

CDR3 sequence (DNA): TGTGCCAGCAGCCAAGGACTAGCGTCCATTGAGCAGTTCTTC. This encodes CASSQGLASIEQFF. The chain uses TRBV7-9 and TRBJ2-1; TRBD2 matches 9 bases. Losses at the gene ends were 5 bases for V and 9 bases for J; bases not matched to a gene: 8. CDR1 and CDR2 (germline): SEHNR, FQNEAQ (reference sequence). This CDR3 is built from 14 residues.

This clonotype has a count of ten or more. A junction boundary mismatches the germline segment, possibly from a read error. The CDR3 DNA sequence: TGCAGTGCTAGCCTAGCGGGAGGGCCGAACAAATTGGACAACTTC. It encodes CSASLAGGPNKLDNF. The rearrangement links TRBV20-1 to TRBJ2-1, with 12 bases identical to TRBD2. The CDR3 length is 15 residues. In germline, CDR1 is DFQATT, CDR2 SNEGSKA (reference sequence).

The chain links TRBV2 to TRBJ2-1; 9 nucleotides agree with TRBD2. The junction had 13 bases not matched to a gene; V was cut back by 6 bases and J by 4 bases. This CDR3 has 17 amino acids. CDR1 is SNHLY, CDR2 FYNNEI, per germline. The CDR3 DNA reads as TGTGCCAGCAGCGCCCGTGTTCGGCTAGCGGGATACAATGAGCAGTTCTTC. Protein: CASSARVRLAGYNEQFF.

This clonotype showed up many times. This chain connects TRBV7-2 to TRBJ2-6, with D possibly TRBD2 on 6 matching bases. Trimming removed 3 bases from V and 2 bases from J, with 17 bases in between. Germline lookup yields CDR1 SGHTA and CDR2 FQGNSA. The CDR3 runs to 18 residues. The CDR3 is CASSLEAQGLAGANVLTF. As DNA, the CDR3 is TGTGCCAGCAGCTTGGAGGCCCAGGGACTGGCTGGGGCCAACGTCCTGACTTTC.

This clonotype was counted ten times or more. The chain couples TRBV12-3 or TRBV12-4 to TRBJ2-2, with D tentatively TRBD1 (6 bases). This CDR3 region has 14 residues. Trimming cost V 7 bases and J 1 base, with 10 bases left between them. The CDR3 sequence: CASTRGGNTGELFF. In DNA, the CDR3 is TGTGCCAGCACCCGAGGGGGGAACACCGGGGAGCTGTTTTTT.